The 24 T cell receptor beta chains presented below share a single source sample, sequenced in a study of blood T cell repertoires in COVID-19. Data came from immunoSEQ multiplex PCR; TCRdb stores just in-frame clones and leaves some out. The sample contains 150,000 to 200,000 clones, 80% to 90% of which appear only once. What was sequenced was PBMCs or T cells enriched from blood (not recorded which). All receptors come from a man in his forties who had recovered from COVID-19.

This clone was counted only a few times. V usage is TRBV4-3 and J usage is TRBJ1-5; D is unresolved. The CDR3 is 13 residues long. CDR1 and CDR2 from the germline V gene are LGHNA and YSLEER. V lost 0 bases to trimming and J lost 10 bases, with 10 bases between them. The CDR3 nucleotides read TGCGCCAGCAGCCAAGATGGCAGAGGACCCCAGCATTTT. Amino acids: CASSQDGRGPQHF.

V and J are TRBV27 and TRBJ1-5, with unresolved D. The germline V and J ends were trimmed by 5 bases and 0 bases, with 8 bases remaining between them. The CDR3 sequence is 14 residues long. Germline CDR1 is MNHEY and CDR2 is SMNVEV (reference sequence). The CDR3 nucleotides read TGTGCCAGCAGTCCAGGTGATAGCAATCAGCCCCAGCATTTT. The encoded protein is CASSPGDSNQPQHF.

This rearrangement joins TRBV5-1 to TRBJ1-2; TRBD1 matches at 10 bases. Unmatched junction bases numbered 1, after V lost 0 bases and J lost 5 bases. The germline gives CDR1 SGHRS, CDR2 YFSETQ. This CDR3 contains 14 residues. CDR3 sequence: CASSLGQGAYGYTF. In DNA form, the CDR3 reads TGCGCCAGCAGCTTGGGACAGGGGGCATATGGCTACACCTTC. Combining the CDR3 with reference TRBV5-1 and TRBJ1-2 gives the whole variable domain KAGVTQTPRYLIKTRGQQVTLSCSPISGHRSVSWYQQTPGQGLQFLFEYFSETQRNKGNFPGRFSGRQFSNSRSEMNVSTLELGDSALYLCASSLGQGAYGYTFGSGTRLTVV.

This clone was counted a few times. This sequence joins TRBV7-9 and TRBJ1-2; 9 bases line up with TRBD1. This CDR3 has 15 amino acids. Per germline, CDR1 SEHNR and CDR2 FQNEAQ (reference sequence). The V gene end was trimmed by 5 bases and the J gene end by 5 bases; junction bases not matched to a gene: 9. CDR3 sequence (DNA): TGTGCCAGCAGCCCTACAGGGGGCAGGTGGTATGGCTACACCTTC. It is translated as CASSPTGGRWYGYTF.

V is TRBV7-8 and J is TRBJ2-3; 7 nucleotides agree with TRBD2. The CDR3 loop spans 15 amino acids. The junction had 5 bases not matched to a gene; V was cut back by 3 bases and J by 2 bases. Per germline, CDR1 SGHVS and CDR2 FQNEAQ. DNA for the CDR3: TGTGCCAGCAGCTTTTTTCTAGCGGACACAGATACGCAGTATTTT. Translating gives CASSFFLADTDTQYF.

This clone was recorded only once. This chain connects TRBV7-9 to TRBJ2-2, with 7 bases matching TRBD2. The CDR3 is 15 residues long. V dropped 5 bases and J dropped 2; count of bases not matched to a gene: 5. Germline CDR1 is SEHNR and CDR2 is FQNEAQ (reference sequence). The CDR3 bases are TGTGCCAGCAGCCGACTAGCAACAAACACCGGGGAGCTGTTTTTT. It is translated as CASSRLATNTGELFF.

This sequence joins TRBV28 and TRBJ2-3; 13 bases agree with TRBD2. The CDR3 loop spans 18 amino acids. The germline gives CDR1 MDHEN, CDR2 SYDVKM. Trimming cost V 2 bases and J 0 bases; bases outside gene matches: 5. The CDR3 coding sequence is TGTGCCAGCAGTTTAACCGGGACTAGCGGGACTAGCACAGATACGCAGTATTTT. This encodes CASSLTGTSGTSTDTQYF.

In this sample, this clone is medium-sized. The chain recombines TRBV3-1 (or the pseudogene TRBV3-2) with TRBJ1-2, with 7 bases fitting TRBD1. CDR3 length: 15 amino acids. Unmatched junction bases numbered 5, after V lost 0 bases and J lost 4 bases. The germline gives CDR1 LGHDT, CDR2 YNNKEL (reference sequence). CDR3 protein: CASSQEGQSFYGYTF. The CDR3 coding sequence is TGTGCCAGCAGCCAAGAGGGACAGTCTTTCTATGGCTACACCTTC.

The chain is built from TRBV18 and TRBJ1-2; D call uncertain. Trimming took off 6 bases at V and 2 bases at J, with 13 bases between the two ends. CDR3 length: 14 residues. Germline V CDR1 and CDR2: KGHSH, LQKENI. The CDR3 DNA reads as TGTGCCAGCTCCATCACACAGCTGAACTATGGCTACACCTTC. Its protein is CASSITQLNYGYTF.

The chain employs TRBV6-2 or TRBV6-3 and TRBJ1-1; TRBD1 aligns across 9 bases. The CDR3 covers 16 residues. Losses at the gene ends were 6 bases for V and 1 base for J; bases not matched to a gene: 9. Germline V gene sequence: CDR1 MNHEY, CDR2 SVGEGT. The CDR3 nucleotides read TGTGCCAGCAGCCCCTGGACAGGGGAGAGGAACACTGAAGCTTTCTTT. It codes for CASSPWTGERNTEAFF.

The V call is TRBV7-2, the J call TRBJ2-1; TRBD2 matches at 9 bases. This CDR3 is built from 14 residues. The V and J ends lost 3 bases and 6 bases, in that order; junction bases with no gene match: 3. CDR1 SGHTA and CDR2 FQGNSA come from the germline V gene. The CDR3 coding sequence is TGTGCCAGCAGCTTTAGCGGGAGAACCAATGAGCAGTTCTTC. Encoded protein: CASSFSGRTNEQFF.

The V and J genes are TRBV2 and TRBJ2-1; the D gene is possibly TRBD2 (5 bases). Trimming took off 6 bases at V and 5 bases at J, with 11 bases between the two ends. Germline V CDR1 and CDR2: SNHLY, FYNNEI. The CDR3 loop spans 13 amino acids. CDR3 coding DNA: TGTGCCAGCAGGGGTCTAGCCCACAATGAGCAGTTCTTC. Protein: CASRGLAHNEQFF.

The chain employs TRBV7-8 and TRBJ1-2; a weak D match, TRBD1 (6 bases). There are 13 residues in the CDR3. V was clipped by 6 bases and J by 6 bases, with 14 bases between them. Germline V lookup: CDR1 SGHVS, CDR2 FQNEAQ. CDR3 residues: CASRDRFSDGYTF. DNA of the CDR3: TGTGCCAGCAGAGACAGGTTTAGCGATGGCTACACCTTC.

This chain uses TRBV20-1 with TRBJ1-2; 9 nucleotides align to TRBD1. This CDR3 is built from 14 residues. Germline CDR1 reads DFQATT; CDR2 reads SNEGSKA (reference sequence). The J segment lost 7 bases and the V segment lost 3 bases, leaving 9 bases of the junction unmatched. CDR3 sequence reads: CSASIGQGRGGYTF. CDR3 bases: TGCAGTGCTAGTATAGGACAGGGGCGGGGTGGCTACACCTTC.

This clone was detected only a few times. J is TRBJ2-6 and V is TRBV9; D is unresolved. CDR1 is SGDLS and CDR2 is YYNGEE in the germline V gene. There are 16 residues in the CDR3. V shed 6 bases and J shed 0 bases, with 13 bases lying between them. The CDR3 spells CASTLTYSSGANVLTF. Written as DNA, the CDR3 is TGTGCCAGCACCTTAACCTACTCCTCTGGGGCCAACGTCCTGACTTTC.

This chain uses TRBV5-1 with TRBJ2-7; TRBD1 agrees at 8 bases. V lost 4 bases, J lost 3 bases, and 6 bases stayed unmatched. This CDR3 is built from 14 residues. In germline, CDR1 is SGHRS, CDR2 YFSETQ. Here the CDR3 DNA reads TGCGCCAGCAGCAAGGACAGGGAAGGCTACGAGCAGTACTTC. This codes for CASSKDREGYEQYF.

CDR3 sequence reads: CASTGQSNEKLFF. The DNA for the CDR3 is TGTGCCAGCACGGGACAGTCAAATGAAAAACTGTTTTTT. The chain links TRBV18 to TRBJ1-4, with 7 bases that match TRBD1. From germline, CDR1 is KGHSH and CDR2 LQKENI. CDR3 length: 13 amino acids. Germline trimming cut 8 bases from V and 5 bases from J; bases unmatched to any gene: 5.

The gene calls are TRBV5-1 and TRBJ2-3, with D possibly matching TRBD2 (5 bases). The germline CDR1 and CDR2 sequences are SGHRS and YFSETQ. This CDR3 region has 15 residues. The germline V and J ends were trimmed by 2 bases and 0 bases, with 10 bases remaining between them. The CDR3 here is CASSLGRGSTDTQYF. The CDR3 region has the DNA TGCGCCAGCAGCTTAGGCCGAGGGAGCACAGATACGCAGTATTTT.

In this sample, this clone turned up once. The chain couples TRBV18 to TRBJ1-1; D unclear. Germline V CDR1 and CDR2: KGHSH, LQKENI. This CDR3 region has 15 residues. Trimming pared 0 bases from V and 2 bases from J, leaving 10 bases between. CDR3 in DNA: TGTGCCAGCTCACCACCGATGAGTCAAAACACTGAAGCTTTCTTT. This translates into CASSPPMSQNTEAFF.

This clone was detected only a few times. V is TRBV24-1 and J is TRBJ2-2; TRBD2 matches at 7 bases. V dropped 4 bases and J dropped 7; count of bases not matched to a gene: 8. Germline V gene sequence: CDR1 KGHDR, CDR2 SFDVKD. The CDR3 runs 15 residues. Here the CDR3 reads CATSDRGLGLGELFF. The CDR3 DNA reads TGTGCCACCAGTGACCGAGGACTAGGTCTCGGGGAGCTGTTTTTT.

The genes are TRBV10-3 and TRBJ2-5; 8 nucleotides line up with TRBD2. V trimming: 4 bases; J trimming: 4 bases; junction bases outside the gene matches: 5. The CDR3 loop spans 14 amino acids. Germline CDR1 is ENHRY and CDR2 is SYGVKD. DNA of the CDR3: TGTGCCATCAGTGCGAGCGGGAGTGGAGAGACCCAGTACTTC. Protein product: CAISASGSGETQYF.

The J gene is TRBJ1-3, the V gene TRBV3-1 (or the pseudogene TRBV3-2); no clear D. The germline V gene encodes CDR1 LGHDT and CDR2 YNNKEL (reference sequence). CDR3 length equals 13 residues. The V end lost 1 base, the J end lost 7 bases, and 8 bases lay between the germline ends. CDR3 sequence reads: CASSQGARNTIYF. In DNA, the CDR3 is TGTGCCAGCAGCCAAGGCGCGAGGAACACCATATATTTT.

This clone showed up just once. The chain uses TRBV7-9 and TRBJ1-6, with TRBD1 matching 10 bases. The junction had 3 bases not matched to a gene; V was cut back by 1 base and J by 6 bases. The CDR3 spans 16 residues. Germline V gene sequence: CDR1 SEHNR, CDR2 FQNEAQ (reference sequence). This CDR3 reads CASSLGRTGGNSPLHF. The CDR3, as DNA: TGTGCCAGCAGCTTAGGGCGGACAGGGGGTAATTCACCCCTCCACTTT.

J is TRBJ2-5 and V is TRBV9; D is unresolved. Germline V gene sequence: CDR1 SGDLS, CDR2 YYNGEE. This CDR3 has 13 residues. Trimming cost V 0 bases and J 5 bases, with 8 bases left between them. Here the CDR3 DNA reads TGTGCCAGCAGCGTAGATAAAGAGGAGACCCAGTACTTC. It yields the protein CASSVDKEETQYF.